The source of this T cell receptor beta chain is a study of blood T cell repertoires in COVID-19 (dated by TCRdb to about 2020). With regard to the full study: Collaborator samples came from the United States, Italy and Spain and covered acute and convalescent phases of COVID-19. The prospective study material was composed of cDNA or gDNA derived from T cells, B-cell-depleted T cells, or PBMCs. Subjects who had been exposed to COVID-19, were actively infected with it, or had recovered from it provided the deeply sampled blood TCRbeta repertoires that made up the dataset. The repertoires were released in a freely available public database intended as a resource for research on the immune response to SARS-CoV-2. The samples were drawn from two sources: the first 160 participants of the ongoing ImmuneRACE study, and 1,000 to 1,500 subjects contributed by 6 global collaborators. Sample metadata almost always included a de-identified subject ID, COVID-19 status, age in years and sex. Where available, HLA class I and class II types were obtained from metadata supplied by the sample provider rather than from assay-based typing.

In the germline V gene (reference sequence), CDR1 corresponds to LNHDA and CDR2 to SQIVND. The junction shows trimming of 7 bases on V and 5 bases on J, and the gene matches do not reach 6 bases of it. From cysteine to phenylalanine, the CDR3 is 15 amino acids long. The DNA shown is the 45-base CDR3, in frame from base 1. TCRbeta CDR3 regions were amplified from genomic DNA using the immunoSEQ Assay, a bias-controlled multiplex PCR. Under the source paper's analysis protocol: The number of nucleated cells in each sample was estimated by amplification of reference gene primers within the assay. Sequence reads were collapsed and filtered to measure the absolute abundance of every unique TCRbeta CDR3 rearrangement. For each sample, productive Simpson clonality was calculated by taking the square root of Simpson's diversity index across productive rearrangements. Entries here come from immuneACCESS through TCRdb and include only in-frame sequences with V and J called. Some clones fail to appear in such tables; in the studies checked, an unresolved V gene covers under half of the shortfall, and the cause of the remainder is unknown. V, J and clone size were drawn from that table, and D and trimming were deduced from the DNA. In this sample the table shows about 98,000 clones, 85% to 90% of which occur a single time. The ten largest make up 3% of the sample.

Overall study results and their limits: The amount of clinical and demographic metadata varied by source and participant and was provided uncurated.

Notes on this clone: The target of this receptor is not known. The input lacks base qualities; no much larger clone sits a single base away.

The collaborating institutions used their own protocols to collect whole blood in K2EDTA tubes. For TCRbeta analysis, collaborators shipped samples as frozen whole blood, isolated PBMCs, or DNA extracted from either of those sample types. The sequence was obtained from a man aged 45 to 65 with active or convalescent COVID-19. The rearrangement combines TRBV19 with TRBJ1-6, with 9 bases aligning to TRBD1. Sequences were obtained from peripheral blood. CDR3 loop: CASTVRDRDNSPLHF. The DNA sequence is given as TGTGCCAGTACTGTCCGGGACAGGGATAATTCACCCCTCCACTTT.